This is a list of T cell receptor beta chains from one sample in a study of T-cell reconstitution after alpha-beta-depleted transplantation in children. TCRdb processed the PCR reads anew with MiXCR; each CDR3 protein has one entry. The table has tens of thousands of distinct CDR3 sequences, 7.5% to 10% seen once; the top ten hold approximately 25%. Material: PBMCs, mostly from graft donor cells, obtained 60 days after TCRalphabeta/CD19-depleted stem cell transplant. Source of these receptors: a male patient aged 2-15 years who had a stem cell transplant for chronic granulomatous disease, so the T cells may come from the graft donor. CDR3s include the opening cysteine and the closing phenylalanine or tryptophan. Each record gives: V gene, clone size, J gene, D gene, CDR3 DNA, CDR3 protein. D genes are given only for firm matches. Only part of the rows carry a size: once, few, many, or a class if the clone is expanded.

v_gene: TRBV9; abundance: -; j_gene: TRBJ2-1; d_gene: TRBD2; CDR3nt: TGTGCCAGCAGCCCTATAGCGGGAGGGCTCAGTGAGCAGTTCTTC; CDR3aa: CASSPIAGGLSEQFF
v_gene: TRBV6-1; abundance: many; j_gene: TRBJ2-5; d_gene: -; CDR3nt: TGTGCCAGCAGTGGAGGGTCCGCACAAGAGACCCAGTACTTC; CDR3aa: CASSGGSAQETQYF
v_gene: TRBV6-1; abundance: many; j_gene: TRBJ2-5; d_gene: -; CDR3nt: TGTGCCAGCAAAGAGCAGGGACCTCAGGGCGGGACCCAGTACTTC; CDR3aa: CASKEQGPQGGTQYF
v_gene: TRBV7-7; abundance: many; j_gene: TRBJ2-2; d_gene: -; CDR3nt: TGTGCCAGCAGCACTTTGACCGGGGAGCTGTTTTTT; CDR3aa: CASSTLTGELFF
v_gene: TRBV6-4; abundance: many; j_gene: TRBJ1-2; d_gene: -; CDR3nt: TGTGCCAGCAGTGACGGGGAGGCTAACTATGGCTACACCTTC; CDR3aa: CASSDGEANYGYTF
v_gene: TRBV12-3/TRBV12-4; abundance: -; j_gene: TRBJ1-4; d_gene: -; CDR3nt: TGTGCCAGCAGTATCGCGGGGGGAGGGATAGGGGAAAAACTGTTTTTT; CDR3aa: CASSIAGGGIGEKLFF
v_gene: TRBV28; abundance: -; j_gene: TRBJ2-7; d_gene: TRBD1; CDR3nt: TGTGCCAGTAATCCGGGACAGGCCTCCTACGAGCAGTACTTC; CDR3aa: CASNPGQASYEQYF
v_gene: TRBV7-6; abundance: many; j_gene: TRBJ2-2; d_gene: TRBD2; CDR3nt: TGTGCCAGCAGACAATCGCCTAGCGGGAGTATCTGGGAGCTGTTTTTT; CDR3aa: CASRQSPSGSIWELFF
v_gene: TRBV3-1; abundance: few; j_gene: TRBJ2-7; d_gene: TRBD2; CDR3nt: TGTGCCAGCAGCCAAGGTGCAGCGGGAGGCTACGAGCAGTACTTC; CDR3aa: CASSQGAAGGYEQYF
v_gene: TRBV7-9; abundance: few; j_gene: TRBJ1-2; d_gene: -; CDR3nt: TGTGCCAGCAGCTTAGCTCAGCTCTATGGCTACACCTTC; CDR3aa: CASSLAQLYGYTF
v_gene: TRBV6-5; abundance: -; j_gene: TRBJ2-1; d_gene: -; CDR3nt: TGTGCCAGCAGGGGCCCTCTGGATTACAATGAGCAGTTCTTC; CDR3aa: CASRGPLDYNEQFF
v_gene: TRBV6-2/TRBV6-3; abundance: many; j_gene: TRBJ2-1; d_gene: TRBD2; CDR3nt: TGTGCCAGCAGTTACGGACTAGCGGGAGCGGGGTACAATGAGCAGTTCTTC; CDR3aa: CASSYGLAGAGYNEQFF
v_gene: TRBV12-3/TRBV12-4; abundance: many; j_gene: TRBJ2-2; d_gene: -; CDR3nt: TGTGCCAGCAGTCCTGAGTCTGGCTTGGGGGAGCTGTTTTTT; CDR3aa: CASSPESGLGELFF
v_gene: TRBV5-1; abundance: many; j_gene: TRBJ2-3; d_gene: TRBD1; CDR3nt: TGCGCCAGCAGCCGGACAGGGTCTAGCACAGATACGCAGTATTTT; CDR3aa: CASSRTGSSTDTQYF
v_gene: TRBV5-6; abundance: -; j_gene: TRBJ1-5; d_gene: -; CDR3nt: TGTGCCAGCAGCCCCCACGCCGGGACGAATCAGCCCCAGCATTTT; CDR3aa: CASSPHAGTNQPQHF
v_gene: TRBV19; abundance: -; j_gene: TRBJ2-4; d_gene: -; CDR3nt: TGTGCCAGTAGTACCGTAGCCCTCAAAAACATTCAGTACTTC; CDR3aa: CASSTVALKNIQYF
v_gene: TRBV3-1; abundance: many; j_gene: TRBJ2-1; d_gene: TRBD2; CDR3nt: TGTGCCAGCAGCCCGACTAGCGGGAGTCTCAATGAGCAGTTCTTC; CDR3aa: CASSPTSGSLNEQFF
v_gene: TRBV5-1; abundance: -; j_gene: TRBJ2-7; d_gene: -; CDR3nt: TGCGCCAGCAGCTATGGGGGGCGGGAACACTCCTACGAGCAGTACTTC; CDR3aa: CASSYGGREHSYEQYF
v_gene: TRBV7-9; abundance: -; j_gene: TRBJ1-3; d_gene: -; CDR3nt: TGTGCCAGCAGCGCCGGGGACCTTCGGCGGGGAAACACCATATATTTT; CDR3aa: CASSAGDLRRGNTIYF
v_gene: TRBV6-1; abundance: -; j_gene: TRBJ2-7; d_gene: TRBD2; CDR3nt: TGTGCCAGCAATGCCCCGTGGGACTACCTCTACGAGCAGTACTTC; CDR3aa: CASNAPWDYLYEQYF
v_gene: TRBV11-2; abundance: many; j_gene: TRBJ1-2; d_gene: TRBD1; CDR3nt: TGTGCCAGCAGCTCACCGGGGGACAGGGGATTCTATGGCTACACCTTC; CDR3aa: CASSSPGDRGFYGYTF
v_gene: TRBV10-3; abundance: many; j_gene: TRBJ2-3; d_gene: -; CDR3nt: TGTGCCATCAGTGAGTCGAGGATGGTGGGGGAGTCAGATACGCAGTATTTT; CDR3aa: CAISESRMVGESDTQYF
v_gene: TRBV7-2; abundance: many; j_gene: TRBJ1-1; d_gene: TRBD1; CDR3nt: TGTGCCAGCAGCTTAAAACAGGGGCTGAACACTGAAGCTTTCTTT; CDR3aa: CASSLKQGLNTEAFF
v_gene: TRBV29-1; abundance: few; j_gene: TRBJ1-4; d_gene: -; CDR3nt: TGCAGCGTTAGCAGGAGCAATGAAAAACTGTTTTTT; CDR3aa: CSVSRSNEKLFF
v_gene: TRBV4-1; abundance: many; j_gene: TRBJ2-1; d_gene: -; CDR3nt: TGCGCCAGCAGCCAAGAGACCACAGTTTACAATGAGCAGTTCTTC; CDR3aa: CASSQETTVYNEQFF
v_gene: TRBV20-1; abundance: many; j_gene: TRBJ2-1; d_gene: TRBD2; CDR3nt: TGCAGTGCCCCAGGACTAGCGGGAGTTAATGAGCAGTTCTTC; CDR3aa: CSAPGLAGVNEQFF
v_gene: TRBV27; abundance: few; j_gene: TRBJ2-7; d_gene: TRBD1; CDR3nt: TGTGCCAGCAGAAGGACAGGGCGGTACGAGCAGTACTTC; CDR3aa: CASRRTGRYEQYF
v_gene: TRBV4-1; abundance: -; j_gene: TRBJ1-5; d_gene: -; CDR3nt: TGCGCCAGCAGCCCGTTCCCGTTAAGCAATCAGCCCCAGCATTTT; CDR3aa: CASSPFPLSNQPQHF
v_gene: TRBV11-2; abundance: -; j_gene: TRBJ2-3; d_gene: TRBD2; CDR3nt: TGTGCCAGCAGCTTCGGCGGGAGGGCGGATACGCAGTATTTT; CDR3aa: CASSFGGRADTQYF
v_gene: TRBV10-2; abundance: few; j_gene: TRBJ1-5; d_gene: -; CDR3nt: TGCGCCAGCCAGGCGGGGGGACAGCCCCAGCATTTT; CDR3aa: CASQAGGQPQHF
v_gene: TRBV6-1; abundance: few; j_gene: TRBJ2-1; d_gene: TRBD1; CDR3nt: TGTGCCAGCAGTGCCGGGACAGGGGATCCGAATGAGCAGTTCTTC; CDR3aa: CASSAGTGDPNEQFF
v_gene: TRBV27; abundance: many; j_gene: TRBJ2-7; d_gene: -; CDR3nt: TGTGCCAGCAGTTTTGCTCCGACTGACTACGAGCAGTACTTC; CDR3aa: CASSFAPTDYEQYF
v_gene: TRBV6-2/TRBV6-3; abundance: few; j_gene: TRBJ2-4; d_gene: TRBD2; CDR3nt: TGTGCCAGCATCGCATCCCCCCCGGGAGGAAACATTCAGTACTTC; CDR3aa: CASIASPPGGNIQYF
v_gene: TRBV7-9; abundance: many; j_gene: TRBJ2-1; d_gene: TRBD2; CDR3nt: TGTGCCAGCAGCTTAGGAGGGCTAGCGGGAGGGTTGTACAATGAGCAGTTCTTC; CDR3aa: CASSLGGLAGGLYNEQFF
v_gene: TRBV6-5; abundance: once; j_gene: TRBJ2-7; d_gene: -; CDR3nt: TGTGCCAGCAGTTACCGGTCGAGCTCCTACGAGCAGTACTTC; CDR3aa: CASSYRSSSYEQYF
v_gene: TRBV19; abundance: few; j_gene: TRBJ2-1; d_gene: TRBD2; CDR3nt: TGTGCCAGTAAAGCTAGCGGGAGGGCCGGCCATGAGCAGTTCTTC; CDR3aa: CASKASGRAGHEQFF
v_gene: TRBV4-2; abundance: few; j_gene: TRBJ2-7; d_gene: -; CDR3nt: TGTGCCAGCAGCCAAGGACTTGGACCGACCTACGAGCAGTACTTC; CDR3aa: CASSQGLGPTYEQYF
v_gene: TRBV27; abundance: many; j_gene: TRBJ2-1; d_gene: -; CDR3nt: TGTGCCAGCAGTTTTTACAATGAGCAGTTCTTC; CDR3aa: CASSFYNEQFF
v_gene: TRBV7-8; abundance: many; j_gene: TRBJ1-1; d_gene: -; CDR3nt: TGTGCCAGCAGCTCTAAAGGGGACACTGAAGCTTTCTTT; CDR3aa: CASSSKGDTEAFF
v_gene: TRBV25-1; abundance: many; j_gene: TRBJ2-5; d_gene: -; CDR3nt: TGTGCCAGCAGTGAAGGGAATGTGGGGACCAGGGACTTC; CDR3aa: CASSEGNVGTRDF
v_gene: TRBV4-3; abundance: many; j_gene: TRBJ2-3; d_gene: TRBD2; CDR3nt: TGCGCCAGCAGGGCGGGAGGGAGAACAGATACGCAGTATTTT; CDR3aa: CASRAGGRTDTQYF
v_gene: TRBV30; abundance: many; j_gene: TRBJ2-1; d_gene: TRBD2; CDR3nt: TGTGCCTGGAGCCTACGGGGAGGGAGACGGGAAGGCTGGCAGTTCTTC; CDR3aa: CAWSLRGGRREGWQFF
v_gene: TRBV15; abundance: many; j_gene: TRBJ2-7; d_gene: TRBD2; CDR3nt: TGTGCCACCAGCAGAGTCGCGGCGGGAGGGTCCTACGAGCAGTACTTC; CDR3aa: CATSRVAAGGSYEQYF
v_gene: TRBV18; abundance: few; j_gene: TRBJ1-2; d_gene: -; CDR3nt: TGTGCCAGCTCACCACCGATCAGGACCTATGGCTACACCTTC; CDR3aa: CASSPPIRTYGYTF
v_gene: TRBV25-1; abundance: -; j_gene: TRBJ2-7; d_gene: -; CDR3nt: TGTGCCAGCAGCTTCTCGGGGTTAGAGCAGTACTTC; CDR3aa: CASSFSGLEQYF
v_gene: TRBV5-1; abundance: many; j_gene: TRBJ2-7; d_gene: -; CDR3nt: TGCGCCAGCAGCCCCTCTAGCACCACCTACGAGCAGTACTTC; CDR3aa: CASSPSSTTYEQYF
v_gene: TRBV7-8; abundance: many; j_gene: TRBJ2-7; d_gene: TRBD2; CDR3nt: TGTGCAACCGGGGGGTGGCTAGCGGGAGGATCCCTCGAGCAGTACTTC; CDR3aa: CATGGWLAGGSLEQYF
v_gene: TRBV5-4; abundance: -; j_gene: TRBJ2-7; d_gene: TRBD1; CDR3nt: TGTGCCAGCAGCCGTAGCCCAGACAGGGTACCCTACGAGCAGTACTTC; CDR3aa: CASSRSPDRVPYEQYF
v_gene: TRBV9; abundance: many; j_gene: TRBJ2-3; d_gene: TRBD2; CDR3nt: TGTGCCAGCAGCGGTGGTGGCGGGAGGGCCTCAGATACGCAGTATTTT; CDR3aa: CASSGGGGRASDTQYF